This T cell receptor (beta chain) was recovered during a study of OX40 agonist ivuxolimab in advanced cancers. The overall study: Earlier treatment with anti-PD-1, anti-PD-L1 or anti-CTLA-4 was permitted, and over 35% had received some.

The CDR3 sequence is 15 residues long. V lost 5 bases and J lost 4, with 14 bases in between. CDR1 SGHVS and CDR2 FQNEAQ come from the germline V gene. On this clone itself: The antigen remains unidentified.

Sequencing used immunoSEQ multiplex PCR; TCRdb keeps in-frame clones, though not all of them. The repertoire consists of almost 50,000 clones, with about 81% occurring once and the leading ten covering over 1.5%. Study outcomes and limitations: Normalized T-cell clonal expansion was also low in a subset of nonresponders.

The chain joins TRBV7-8 to TRBJ1-4; D is ambiguous. Here the sequenced sample was CD4+ or CD8+ T cells sorted from blood, taken in a trial of the OX40 agonist ivuxolimab. This TCR was sampled from an adult with an advanced solid tumor such as melanoma, head and neck, liver or kidney cancer. DNA for the CDR3: TGTGCCAGCAGCCCACGAGGAGTTTTTAATGAAAAACTGTTTTTT. This codes for CASSPRGVFNEKLFF.